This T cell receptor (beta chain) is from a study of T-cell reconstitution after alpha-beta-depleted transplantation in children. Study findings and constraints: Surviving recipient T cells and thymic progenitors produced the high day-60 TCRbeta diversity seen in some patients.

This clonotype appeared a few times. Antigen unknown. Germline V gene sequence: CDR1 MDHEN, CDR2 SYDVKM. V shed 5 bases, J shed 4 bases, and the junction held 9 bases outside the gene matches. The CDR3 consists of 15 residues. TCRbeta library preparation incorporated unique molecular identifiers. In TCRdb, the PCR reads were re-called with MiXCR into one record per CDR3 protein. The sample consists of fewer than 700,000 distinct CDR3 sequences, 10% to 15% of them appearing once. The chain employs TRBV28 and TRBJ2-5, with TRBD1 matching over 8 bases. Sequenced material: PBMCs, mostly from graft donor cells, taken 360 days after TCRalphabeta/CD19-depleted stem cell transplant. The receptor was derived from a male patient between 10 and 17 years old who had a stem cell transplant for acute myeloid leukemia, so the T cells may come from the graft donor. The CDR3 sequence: CASSADRGGRETQYF. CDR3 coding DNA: TGTGCCAGCAGTGCAGACAGGGGCGGCAGAGAGACCCAGTACTTC. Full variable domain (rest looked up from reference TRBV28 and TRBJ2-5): DVKVTQSSRYLVKRTGEKVFLECVQDMDHENMFWYRQDPGLGLRLIYFSYDVKMKEKGDIPEGYSVSREKKERFSLILESASTNQTSMYLCASSADRGGRETQYFGPGTRLLVL.